The 14 T cell receptor beta chains below were found in one sample sequenced in a study of blood T cell repertoires in COVID-19. The table came from immunoSEQ multiplex PCR; TCRdb's copy has only in-frame clones and leaves some out. The sample lists about 250,000 clones; 88% were seen once. The sample taken for sequencing was peripheral blood. The receptors originated from an older man with acute or convalescent COVID-19.

This clone was picked up a small number of times. This chain connects TRBV4-3 to TRBJ2-4; D gene uncertain. Germline V lookup: CDR1 LGHNA, CDR2 YSLEER. V lost 2 bases, J lost 4 bases, and 9 bases lay in between. CDR3 length: 14 residues. The chain's CDR3 is CASSQSGQKNIQYF. Here the CDR3 DNA reads TGCGCCAGCAGCCAATCTGGGCAGAAAAACATTCAGTACTTC.

This clone was seen just once. The gene calls are TRBV6-1 and TRBJ1-1; D ambiguous. The CDR3 sequence is 14 residues long. Germline values: CDR1 MNHNS, CDR2 SASEGT. V lost 0 bases to trimming and J lost 1 base, with 6 bases between them. The CDR3 sequence: CASSEAEANTEAFF. CDR3 sequence (DNA): TGTGCCAGCAGTGAAGCAGAAGCGAACACTGAAGCTTTCTTT.

This clone was seen only a few times. V usage is TRBV7-9 and J usage is TRBJ2-7; no clear D. This CDR3 is 11 amino acids long. The ends were cut back, 5 bases at V and 10 bases at J, with 12 bases in the middle. CDR1 SEHNR and CDR2 FQNEAQ come from the germline V gene (reference sequence). CDR3 protein: CASSQKRRQYF. In nucleotides, the CDR3 is TGTGCCAGCAGCCAAAAGCGTCGACAGTACTTC.

This chain connects TRBV7-6 to TRBJ1-5, with TRBD1 as a possible D gene (5 bases). The germline gives CDR1 SGHVS, CDR2 FNYEAQ. The CDR3 has 16 residues. V shed 1 base and J shed 4 bases, with 14 bases lying between them. The CDR3 bases are TGTGCCAGCAGCTTAGAACTGGGCGGGGGGAATCAGCCCCAGCATTTT. As protein: CASSLELGGGNQPQHF.

The rearrangement links TRBV2 to TRBJ1-4, with D possibly matching TRBD1 (6 bases). This CDR3 region has 14 residues. Germline assignment: CDR1 SNHLY and CDR2 FYNNEI. Trimming stripped 4 bases from V and 4 bases from J, with 10 bases between. The CDR3, as DNA: TGTGCCAGCAGTGGGGGCAGGGGTAATGAAAAACTGTTTTTT. Protein sequence: CASSGGRGNEKLFF.

In its sample, this clone was seen once. This chain connects TRBV27 to TRBJ2-7; 8 bases match TRBD2. From germline, CDR1 is MNHEY and CDR2 SMNVEV (reference sequence). The length of the CDR3 is 17 residues. Germline trimming cut 6 bases from V and 0 bases from J; bases unmatched to any gene: 13. The CDR3 spells CASSRNPGLVASYEQYF. DNA for the CDR3: TGTGCCAGCAGCCGAAACCCGGGACTAGTCGCCTCCTACGAGCAGTACTTC.

The rearrangement joins TRBV5-1 to TRBJ1-4, with 8 nucleotides matching TRBD1. Germline V gene sequence: CDR1 SGHRS, CDR2 YFSETQ. V gave up 4 bases and J gave up 4 bases; unmatched junction bases: 6. The CDR3 loop spans 15 amino acids. The CDR3 coding sequence is TGCGCCAGCAGCATACAGGGGGGACTTAATGAAAAACTGTTTTTT. This sequence encodes CASSIQGGLNEKLFF.

This chain links TRBV5-1 with TRBJ1-3; 8 nucleotides agree with TRBD1. Germline CDR1 is SGHRS and CDR2 is YFSETQ. This CDR3 is 14 amino acids long. V lost 0 bases, J lost 4 bases, and 0 bases stayed unmatched. The CDR3 sequence is CASSLGTGGNTIYF. CDR3 DNA: TGCGCCAGCAGCTTGGGGACAGGGGGAAACACCATATATTTT.

The chain employs TRBV18 and TRBJ2-1; 7 bases agree with TRBD1. Germline V gives CDR1 KGHSH, CDR2 LQKENI. The length of the CDR3 is 16 residues. V trimming: 2 bases; J trimming: 2 bases; junction bases outside the gene matches: 6. The CDR3 spells CASSPYSGTAYNEQFF. The CDR3 coding sequence is TGTGCCAGCTCACCATACTCCGGGACAGCCTACAATGAGCAGTTCTTC.

The J gene is TRBJ1-4, the V gene TRBV7-3; the match to TRBD1 covers 8 bases. The J segment lost 8 bases and the V segment lost 1 base, leaving 6 bases of the junction unmatched. Germline lookup yields CDR1 SGHTA and CDR2 FQGTGA. This CDR3 spans 15 amino acids. CDR3 sequence (DNA): TGTGCCAGCAGCTTAAATCAGGGGGCGGGAGAAAAACTGTTTTTT. Its protein is CASSLNQGAGEKLFF.

The rearrangement joins TRBV11-3 to TRBJ2-5, with 8 bases matching TRBD2. The CDR3 is 15 residues long. The germline CDR1 and CDR2 sequences are SGHNT and YENEEA. The V and J ends lost 5 bases and 1 base, in that order; junction bases with no gene match: 6. The DNA of the CDR3 is TGTGCCAGCAGCCTAAGCGGGAGCCCCCAAGAGACCCAGTACTTC. The encoded protein is CASSLSGSPQETQYF.

The CDR3 DNA reads as TGTGCCAGCAGCCAAGCCAACAACCAGGGCGAGCCCCAGCATTTT. Its protein is CASSQANNQGEPQHF. The gene calls are TRBV4-2 and TRBJ1-5; a possible D gene is TRBD1 (5 bases). V lost 1 base, J lost 8 bases, and 15 bases lay in between. The CDR3 covers 15 residues. Germline assignment: CDR1 LGHNA and CDR2 YNFKEQ.

The CDR3 nucleotides are TGTGCCAGCAGCTCACGGACAGGGGGCTACCACGAGCAGTACTTC. Residues: CASSSRTGGYHEQYF. The chain links TRBV7-2 to TRBJ2-7; 11 bases align to TRBD1. This CDR3 is 15 amino acids long. CDR1 SGHTA and CDR2 FQGNSA come from the germline V gene. The junction had 7 bases not matched to a gene; V was cut back by 4 bases and J by 5 bases. The whole variable domain, remainder taken from reference TRBV7-2 and TRBJ2-7, is GAGVSQSPSNKVTEKGKDVELRCDPISGHTALYWYRQSLGQGLEFLIYFQGNSAPDKSGLPSDRFSAERTGGSVSTLTIQRTQQEDSAVYLCASSSRTGGYHEQYFGPGTRLTVT.

This clone has a single count. V usage is TRBV29-1 and J usage is TRBJ1-1, with 7 bases identical to TRBD1. V trimming: 8 bases; J trimming: 10 bases; junction bases outside the gene matches: 16. This CDR3 is 13 amino acids long. Germline V gives CDR1 SQVTM, CDR2 ANQGSEA. The CDR3, as DNA: TGCAGCTTCTCCGGGACAGCTTCCATGGCAGCTTTCTTT. It translates to CSFSGTASMAAFF.